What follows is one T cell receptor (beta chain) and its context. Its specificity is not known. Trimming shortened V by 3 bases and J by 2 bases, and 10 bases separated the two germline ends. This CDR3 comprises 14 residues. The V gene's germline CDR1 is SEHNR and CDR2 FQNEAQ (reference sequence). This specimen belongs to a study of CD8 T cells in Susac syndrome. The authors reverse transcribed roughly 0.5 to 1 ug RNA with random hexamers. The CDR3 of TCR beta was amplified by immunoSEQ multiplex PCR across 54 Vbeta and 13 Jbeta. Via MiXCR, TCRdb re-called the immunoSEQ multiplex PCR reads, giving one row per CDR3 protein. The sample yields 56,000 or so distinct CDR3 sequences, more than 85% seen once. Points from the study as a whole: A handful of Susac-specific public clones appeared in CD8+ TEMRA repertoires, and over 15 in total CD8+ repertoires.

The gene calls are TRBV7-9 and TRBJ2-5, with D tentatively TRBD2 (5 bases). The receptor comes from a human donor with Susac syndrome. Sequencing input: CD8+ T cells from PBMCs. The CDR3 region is CASSFEGSQETQYF. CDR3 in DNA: TGTGCCAGCAGCTTCGAGGGCAGTCAAGAGACCCAGTACTTC. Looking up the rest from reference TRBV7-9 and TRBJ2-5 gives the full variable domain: DTGVSQNPRHKITKRGQNVTFRCDPISEHNRLYWYRQTLGQGPEFLTYFQNEAQLEKSRLLSDRFSAERPKGSFSTLEIQRTEQGDSAMYLCASSFEGSQETQYFGPGTRLLVL.